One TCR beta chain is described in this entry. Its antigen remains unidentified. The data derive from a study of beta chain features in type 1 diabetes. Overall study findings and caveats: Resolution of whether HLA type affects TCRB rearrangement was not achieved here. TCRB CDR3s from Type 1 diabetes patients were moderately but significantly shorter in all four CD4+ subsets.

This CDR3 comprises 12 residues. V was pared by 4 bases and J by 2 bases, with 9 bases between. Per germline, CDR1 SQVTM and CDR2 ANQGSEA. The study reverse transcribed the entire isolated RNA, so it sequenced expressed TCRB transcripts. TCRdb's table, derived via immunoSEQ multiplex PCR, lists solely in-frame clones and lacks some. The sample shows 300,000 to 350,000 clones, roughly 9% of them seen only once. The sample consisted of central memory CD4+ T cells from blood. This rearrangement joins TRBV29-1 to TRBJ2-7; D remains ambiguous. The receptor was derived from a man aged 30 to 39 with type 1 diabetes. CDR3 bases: TGCAGCGTTGGGGGTCGTACCTACGAGCAGTACTTC. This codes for CSVGGRTYEQYF.